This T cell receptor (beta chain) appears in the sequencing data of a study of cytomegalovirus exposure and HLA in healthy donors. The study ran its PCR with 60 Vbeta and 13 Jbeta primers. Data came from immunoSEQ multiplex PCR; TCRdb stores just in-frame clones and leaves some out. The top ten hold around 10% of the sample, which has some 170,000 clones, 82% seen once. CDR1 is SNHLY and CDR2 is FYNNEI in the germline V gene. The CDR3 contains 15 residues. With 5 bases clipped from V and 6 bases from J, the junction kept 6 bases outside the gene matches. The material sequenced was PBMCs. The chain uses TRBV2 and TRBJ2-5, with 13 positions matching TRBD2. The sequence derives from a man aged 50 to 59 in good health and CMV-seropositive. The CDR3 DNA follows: TGTGCCAGCAGTTATAGGACTAGCGGGAGTCAGACCCAGTACTTC. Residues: CASSYRTSGSQTQYF.